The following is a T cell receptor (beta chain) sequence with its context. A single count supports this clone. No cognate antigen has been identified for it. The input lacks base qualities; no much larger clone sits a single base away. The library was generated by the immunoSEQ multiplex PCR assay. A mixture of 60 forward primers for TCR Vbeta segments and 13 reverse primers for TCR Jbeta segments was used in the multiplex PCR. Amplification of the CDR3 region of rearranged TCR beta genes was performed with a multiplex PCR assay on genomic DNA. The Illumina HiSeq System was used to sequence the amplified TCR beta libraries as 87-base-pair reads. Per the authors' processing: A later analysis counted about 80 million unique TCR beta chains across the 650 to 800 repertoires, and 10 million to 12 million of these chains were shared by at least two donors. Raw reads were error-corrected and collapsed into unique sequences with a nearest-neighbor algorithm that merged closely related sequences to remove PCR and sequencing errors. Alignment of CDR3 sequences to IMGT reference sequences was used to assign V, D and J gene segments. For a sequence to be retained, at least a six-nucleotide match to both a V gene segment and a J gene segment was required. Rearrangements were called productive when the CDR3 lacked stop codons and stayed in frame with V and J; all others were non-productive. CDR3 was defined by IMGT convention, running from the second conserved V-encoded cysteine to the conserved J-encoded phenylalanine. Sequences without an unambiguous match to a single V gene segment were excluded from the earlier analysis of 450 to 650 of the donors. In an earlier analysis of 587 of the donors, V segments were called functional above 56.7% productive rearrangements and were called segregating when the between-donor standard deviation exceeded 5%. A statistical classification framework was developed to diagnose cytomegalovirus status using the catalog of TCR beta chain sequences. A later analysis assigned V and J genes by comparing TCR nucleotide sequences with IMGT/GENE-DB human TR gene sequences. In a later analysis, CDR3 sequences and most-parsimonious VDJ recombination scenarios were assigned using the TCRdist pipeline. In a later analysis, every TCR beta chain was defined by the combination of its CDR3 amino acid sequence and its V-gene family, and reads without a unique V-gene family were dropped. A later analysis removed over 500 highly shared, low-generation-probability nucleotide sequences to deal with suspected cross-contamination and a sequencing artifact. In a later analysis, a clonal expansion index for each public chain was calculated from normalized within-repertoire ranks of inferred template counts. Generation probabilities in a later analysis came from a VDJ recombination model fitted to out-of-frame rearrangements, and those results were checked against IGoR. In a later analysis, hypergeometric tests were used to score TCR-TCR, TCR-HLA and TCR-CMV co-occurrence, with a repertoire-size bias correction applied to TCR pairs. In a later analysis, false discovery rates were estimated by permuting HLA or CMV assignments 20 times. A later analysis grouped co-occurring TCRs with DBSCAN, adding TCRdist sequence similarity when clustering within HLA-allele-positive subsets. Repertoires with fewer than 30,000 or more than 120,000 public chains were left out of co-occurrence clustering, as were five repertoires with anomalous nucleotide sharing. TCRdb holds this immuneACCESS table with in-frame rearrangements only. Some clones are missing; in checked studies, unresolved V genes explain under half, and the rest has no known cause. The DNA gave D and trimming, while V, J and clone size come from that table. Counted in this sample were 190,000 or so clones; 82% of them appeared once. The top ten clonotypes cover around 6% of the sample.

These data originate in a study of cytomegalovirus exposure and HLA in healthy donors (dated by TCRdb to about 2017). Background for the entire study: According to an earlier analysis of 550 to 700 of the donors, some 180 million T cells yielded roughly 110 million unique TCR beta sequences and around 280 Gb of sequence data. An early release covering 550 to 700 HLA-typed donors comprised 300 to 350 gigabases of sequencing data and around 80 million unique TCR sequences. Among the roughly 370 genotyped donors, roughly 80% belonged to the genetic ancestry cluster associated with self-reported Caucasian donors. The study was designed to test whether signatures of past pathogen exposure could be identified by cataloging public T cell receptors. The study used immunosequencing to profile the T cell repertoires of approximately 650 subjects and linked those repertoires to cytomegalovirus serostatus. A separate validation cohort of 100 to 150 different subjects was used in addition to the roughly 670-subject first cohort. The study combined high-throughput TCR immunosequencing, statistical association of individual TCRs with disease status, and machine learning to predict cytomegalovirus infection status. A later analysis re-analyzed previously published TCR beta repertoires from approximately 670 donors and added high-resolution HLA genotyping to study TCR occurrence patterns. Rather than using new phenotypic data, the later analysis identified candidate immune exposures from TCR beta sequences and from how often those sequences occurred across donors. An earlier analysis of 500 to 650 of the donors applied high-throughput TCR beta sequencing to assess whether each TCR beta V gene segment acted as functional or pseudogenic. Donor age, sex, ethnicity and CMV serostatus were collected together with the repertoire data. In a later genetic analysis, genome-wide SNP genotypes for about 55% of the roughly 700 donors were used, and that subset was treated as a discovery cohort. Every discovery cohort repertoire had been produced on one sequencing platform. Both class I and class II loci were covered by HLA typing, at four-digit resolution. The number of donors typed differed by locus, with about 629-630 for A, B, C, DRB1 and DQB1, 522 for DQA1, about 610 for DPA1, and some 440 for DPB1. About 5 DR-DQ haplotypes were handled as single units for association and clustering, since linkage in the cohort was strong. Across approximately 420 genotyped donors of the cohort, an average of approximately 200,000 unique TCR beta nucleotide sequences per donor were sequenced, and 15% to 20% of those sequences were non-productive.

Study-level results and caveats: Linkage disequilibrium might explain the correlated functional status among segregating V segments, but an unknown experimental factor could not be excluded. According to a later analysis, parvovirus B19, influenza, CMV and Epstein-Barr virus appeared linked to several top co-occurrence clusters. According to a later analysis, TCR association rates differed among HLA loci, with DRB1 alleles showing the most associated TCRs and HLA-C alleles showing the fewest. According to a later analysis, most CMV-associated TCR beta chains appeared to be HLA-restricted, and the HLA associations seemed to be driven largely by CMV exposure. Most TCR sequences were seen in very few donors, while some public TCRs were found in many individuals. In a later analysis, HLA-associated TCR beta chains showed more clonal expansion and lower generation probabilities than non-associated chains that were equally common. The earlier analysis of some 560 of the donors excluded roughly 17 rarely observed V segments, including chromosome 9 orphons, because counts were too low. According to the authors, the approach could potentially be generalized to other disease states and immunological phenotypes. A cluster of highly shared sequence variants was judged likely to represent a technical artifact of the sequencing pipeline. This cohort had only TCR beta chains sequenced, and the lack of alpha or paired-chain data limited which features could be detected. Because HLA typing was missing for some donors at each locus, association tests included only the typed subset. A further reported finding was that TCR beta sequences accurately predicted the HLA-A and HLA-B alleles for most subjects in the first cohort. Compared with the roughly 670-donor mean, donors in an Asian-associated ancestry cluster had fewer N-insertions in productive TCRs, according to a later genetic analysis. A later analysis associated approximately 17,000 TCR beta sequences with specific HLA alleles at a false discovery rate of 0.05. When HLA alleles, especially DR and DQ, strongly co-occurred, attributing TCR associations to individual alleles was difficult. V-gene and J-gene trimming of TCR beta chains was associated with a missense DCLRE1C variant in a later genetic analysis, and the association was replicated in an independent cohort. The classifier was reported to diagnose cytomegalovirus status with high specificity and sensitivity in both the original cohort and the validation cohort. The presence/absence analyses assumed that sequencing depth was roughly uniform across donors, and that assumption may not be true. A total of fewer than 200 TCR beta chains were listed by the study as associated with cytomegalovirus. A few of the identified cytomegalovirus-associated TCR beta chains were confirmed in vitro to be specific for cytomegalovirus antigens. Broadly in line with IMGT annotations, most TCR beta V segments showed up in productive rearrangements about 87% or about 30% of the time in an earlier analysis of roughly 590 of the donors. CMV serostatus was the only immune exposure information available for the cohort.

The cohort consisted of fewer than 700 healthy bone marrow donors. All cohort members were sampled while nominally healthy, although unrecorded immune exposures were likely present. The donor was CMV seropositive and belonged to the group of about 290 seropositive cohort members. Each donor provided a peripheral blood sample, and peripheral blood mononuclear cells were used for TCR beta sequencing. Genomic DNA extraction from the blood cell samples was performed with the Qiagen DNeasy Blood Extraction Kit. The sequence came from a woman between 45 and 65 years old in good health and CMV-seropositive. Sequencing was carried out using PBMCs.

The nucleotide sequence is given as TGTGCCAGCAGAAAAGGGAGACAGGTGCCTGGCTACACCTTC. This yields the protein CASRKGRQVPGYTF. This chain joins TRBV6-5 to TRBJ1-2; the D gene is possibly TRBD1, with 6 bases matching. For CDR1 and CDR2, the germline V gene lists MNHEY and SVGAGI. Relative to germline, V is 6 bases shorter and J is 7 bases shorter, with 18 bases between their ends. The CDR3, from cysteine to phenylalanine, totals 14 residues. This entry keeps only the CDR3 DNA: 42 bases, framed from base 1.